This T cell receptor (beta chain) appears in the sequencing data of a study of blood T cells in healthy people across ages. The use of a sample-barcoded 5' primer and a J-beta primer mix characterized a second PCR of 7 to 11 cycles. All samples gave at least 2.5 million CDR3-containing paired-end reads. TCRdb reanalysed the 5' RACE reads using MiXCR and keeps one entry per CDR3 protein. The repertoire holds about 800,000 distinct CDR3 sequences, with roughly 64% as singletons. This clonotype was picked up a small number of times. Its antigen is still unknown. Each individual donor underwent a draw of roughly 10 milliliters of peripheral blood. Study results and limitations: Per million T cells, the diversity of TCR beta decreased roughly linearly as age advanced.

J lost 6 bases, V lost 5 bases, and 9 bases had no gene match. Germline CDR1 reads SGHTA; CDR2 reads FQGNSA. The CDR3 runs to 15 residues. The sequencing input was blood. The rearrangement links TRBV7-2 to TRBJ2-5, with 10 bases aligning to TRBD2. This TCR was recovered from a man younger than 45 in good health. As DNA, the CDR3 is TGTGCCAGCAGCCTCGGGGCTAGCGGGAGAAAGACCCAGTACTTC. Its protein is CASSLGASGRKTQYF.